This is a list of T cell receptor beta chains from one sample in a study of OX40 agonist ivuxolimab in advanced cancers. Using immunoSEQ multiplex PCR, the repertoire was profiled, and TCRdb retains in-frame clones only, with some absent. The data hold 50,000 to 65,000 clones, with roughly 80% observed a single time. The sequencing here drew on CD4+ or CD8+ T cells sorted from blood, taken in a trial of the OX40 agonist ivuxolimab. The receptor source for this set is an adult with an advanced solid tumor such as melanoma, head and neck, liver or kidney cancer. Both conserved end residues are part of each CDR3. D genes are given only for firm matches. Not every row has a clone size; where given, it reads once, few, many or a size class.

D gene	J gene	clone size	V gene	CDR3 protein	CDR3 DNA
-	TRBJ2-4	-	TRBV18	CASSPTAKNIQYF	TGTGCCAGCTCACCGACGGCCAAAAACATTCAGTACTTC
-	TRBJ2-7	-	TRBV6-6	CASSYYRDRSYEQYF	TGTGCCAGCAGTTACTACCGGGACCGCTCCTACGAGCAGTACTTC
-	TRBJ2-2	-	TRBV18	CASSPPVGELFF	TGTGCCAGCTCACCACCGGTCGGGGAGCTGTTTTTT
-	TRBJ2-7	-	TRBV11-3	CASSLWGKVSYEQYF	TGTGCCAGCAGCTTATGGGGAAAGGTGAGCTACGAGCAGTACTTC
TRBD1	TRBJ2-7	-	TRBV2	CASRGDSPYEQYF	TGTGCCAGCAGAGGGGACAGCCCCTACGAGCAGTACTTC
-	TRBJ1-2	-	TRBV29-1	CSVEKGGALDGYTF	TGCAGCGTTGAAAAGGGGGGCGCGTTGGATGGCTACACCTTC
-	TRBJ1-2	-	TRBV5-8	CASSLGQEPNYGYTF	TGTGCCAGCAGCTTGGGGCAGGAACCGAACTATGGCTACACCTTC
TRBD1	TRBJ1-2	-	TRBV23-1	CASRNRQGRGIYGYTF	TGCGCCAGCAGAAACCGACAGGGGAGGGGGATCTATGGCTACACCTTC
TRBD2	TRBJ2-7	-	TRBV27	CASSGLGRPYEQYF	TGTGCCAGCAGTGGACTAGGTCGTCCCTACGAGCAGTACTTC
TRBD1	TRBJ1-5	-	TRBV7-9	CASSLGDSAQPQHF	TGTGCCAGCAGCTTAGGGGACAGTGCTCAGCCCCAGCATTTT
-	TRBJ1-1	once	TRBV2	CASSYNTGNTEAFF	TGTGCCAGCAGTTATAATACAGGGAACACTGAAGCTTTCTTT
TRBD2	TRBJ2-5	-	TRBV19	CATRTSGGSGETQYF	TGTGCCACGCGGACTAGCGGGGGCTCAGGAGAGACCCAGTACTTC
TRBD2	TRBJ2-5	-	TRBV5-4	CASSFGLAGGQETQYF	TGTGCCAGCAGCTTTGGACTAGCGGGGGGTCAAGAGACCCAGTACTTC
TRBD1	TRBJ2-7	-	TRBV27	CASSRSGTGAEQYF	TGTGCCAGCAGTAGATCCGGGACAGGGGCTGAGCAGTACTTC
TRBD1	TRBJ2-3	-	TRBV5-1	CASSLGATGALTDTQYF	TGCGCCAGCAGCTTGGGTGCGACAGGGGCCTTGACAGATACGCAGTATTTT
-	TRBJ1-1	-	TRBV7-8	CASSLAKGTGEAFF	TGTGCCAGCAGCTTAGCTAAGGGTACAGGGGAAGCTTTCTTT
-	TRBJ1-2	-	TRBV6-1	CASSDGYNNYGYTF	TGTGCCAGCAGTGATGGGTACAATAACTATGGCTACACCTTC
-	TRBJ2-1	-	TRBV28	CASSLVSEQFF	TGTGCCAGCAGTTTGGTGAGTGAGCAGTTCTTC
-	TRBJ1-1	-	TRBV5-1	CASSLGPHRENTEAFF	TGCGCCAGCAGCTTGGGACCCCACAGGGAGAACACTGAAGCTTTCTTT
-	TRBJ1-1	-	TRBV5-1	CASSLESGAAAFF	TGCGCCAGCAGCTTGGAATCGGGGGCGGCGGCTTTCTTT
TRBD2	TRBJ2-3	-	TRBV5-1	CASRSTSGVDTQYF	TGCGCCAGCAGGTCGACTAGCGGGGTAGATACGCAGTATTTT
TRBD1	TRBJ1-1	-	TRBV19	CASSTWTGVNTEAFF	TGTGCCAGTAGCACCTGGACAGGGGTGAACACTGAAGCTTTCTTT
-	TRBJ2-1	few	TRBV19	CASSIWGIAYNEQFF	TGTGCCAGTAGTATATGGGGGATTGCCTACAATGAGCAGTTCTTC
TRBD2	TRBJ2-2	once	TRBV4-1	CASSHRQLAGAPNTGELFF	TGCGCCAGCAGCCACCGTCAGCTAGCGGGAGCCCCGAACACCGGGGAGCTGTTTTTT
-	TRBJ2-1	few	TRBV7-2	CASSTDRSSYNEQFF	TGTGCCAGCAGCACCGACAGAAGCTCCTACAATGAGCAGTTCTTC
TRBD1	TRBJ1-2	-	TRBV6-5	CATVNRGGYTF	TGTGCCACCGTTAACAGGGGGGGCTACACCTTC
TRBD1	TRBJ2-7	-	TRBV5-5	CASSSPGGLTYEQYF	TGTGCCAGCAGCTCCCCAGGGGGTCTAACCTACGAGCAGTACTTC
-	TRBJ1-1	-	TRBV18	CASSPPDKRTEAFF	TGTGCCAGCTCACCACCGGACAAGCGGACTGAAGCTTTCTTT
-	TRBJ2-2	-	TRBV2	CASSPGYTGELFF	TGTGCCAGCTCCCCGGGCTACACCGGGGAGCTGTTTTTT
-	TRBJ2-1	-	TRBV4-1	CASSLLHGDPSRYNEQFF	TGCGCCAGCAGCCTACTACACGGGGACCCGTCCCGGTACAATGAGCAGTTCTTC
-	TRBJ2-3	-	TRBV7-8	CASSLAPYTDTQYF	TGTGCCAGCAGCTTAGCCCCCTATACAGATACGCAGTATTTT
TRBD1	TRBJ2-7	once	TRBV10-3	CAISESGQGYEQYF	TGTGCCATCAGTGAGTCGGGACAGGGTTACGAGCAGTACTTC
TRBD2	TRBJ2-1	-	TRBV19	CASSRVAGGGPNEQFF	TGTGCCAGTAGTAGAGTAGCGGGAGGGGGCCCCAATGAGCAGTTCTTC
-	TRBJ1-5	-	TRBV5-1	CASSRTGGGNQPQHF	TGCGCCAGCAGCCGGACGGGCGGTGGCAATCAGCCCCAGCATTTT
TRBD2	TRBJ2-2	-	TRBV6-5	CASTIRGDTGELFF	TGTGCCAGCACCATTCGGGGGGACACCGGGGAGCTGTTTTTT
-	TRBJ2-7	-	TRBV5-6	CASSLVRGGGVSYEQYF	TGTGCCAGCAGCTTGGTGCGGGGTGGGGGCGTCTCCTACGAGCAGTACTTC
-	TRBJ2-7	-	TRBV7-2	CASSLAGSYEQYF	TGTGCCAGCAGCTTAGCGGGCAGCTACGAGCAGTACTTC
-	TRBJ2-6	-	TRBV7-9	CASSLRPSGANVLTF	TGTGCCAGCAGCTTGAGACCCTCTGGGGCCAACGTCCTGACTTTC